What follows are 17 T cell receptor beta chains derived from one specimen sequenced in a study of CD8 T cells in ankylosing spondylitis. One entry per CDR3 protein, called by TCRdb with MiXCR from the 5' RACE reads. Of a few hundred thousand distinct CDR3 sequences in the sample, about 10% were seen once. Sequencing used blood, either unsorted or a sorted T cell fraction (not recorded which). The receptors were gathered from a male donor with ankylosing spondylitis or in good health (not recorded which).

The CDR3 DNA sequence: TGTGCCAGCAGTTTCACGGATTTGAACACTGAAGCTTTCTTT. This encodes CASSFTDLNTEAFF. The chain employs TRBV28 and TRBJ1-1; D gene uncertain. The germline CDR1 and CDR2 sequences are MDHEN and SYDVKM. The ends were cut back, 3 bases at V and 0 bases at J, with 8 bases in the middle. CDR3 size: 14 residues.

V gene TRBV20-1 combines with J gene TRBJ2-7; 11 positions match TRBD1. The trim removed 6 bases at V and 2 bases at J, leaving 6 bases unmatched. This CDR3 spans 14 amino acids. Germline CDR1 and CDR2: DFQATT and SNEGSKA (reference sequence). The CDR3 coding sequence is TGCAGTGCATCTCCGGGACAGGGGGCCTACGAGCAGTACTTC. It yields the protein CSASPGQGAYEQYF.

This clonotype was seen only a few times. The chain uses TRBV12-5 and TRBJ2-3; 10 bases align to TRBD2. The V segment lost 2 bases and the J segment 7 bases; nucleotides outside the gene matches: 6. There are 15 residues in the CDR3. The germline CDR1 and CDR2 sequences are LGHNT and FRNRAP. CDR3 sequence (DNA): TGTGCTAGTGGTTTGCCCAGCGGGGGGGTGAATACGCAGTATTTT. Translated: CASGLPSGGVNTQYF.

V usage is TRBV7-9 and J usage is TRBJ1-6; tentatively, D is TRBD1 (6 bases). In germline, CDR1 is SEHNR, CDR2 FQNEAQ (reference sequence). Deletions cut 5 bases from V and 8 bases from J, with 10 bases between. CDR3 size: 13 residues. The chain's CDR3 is CASSNHRDSPLHF. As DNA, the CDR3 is TGTGCCAGCAGCAATCACAGGGATTCACCCCTCCACTTT.

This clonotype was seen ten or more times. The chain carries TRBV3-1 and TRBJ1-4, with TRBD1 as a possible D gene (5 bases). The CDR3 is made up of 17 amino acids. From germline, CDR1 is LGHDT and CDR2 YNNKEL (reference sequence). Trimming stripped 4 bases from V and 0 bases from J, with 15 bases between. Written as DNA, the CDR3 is TGTGCCAGCAGCCCCTCCGGGGGATATTCAACTAATGAAAAACTGTTTTTT. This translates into CASSPSGGYSTNEKLFF.

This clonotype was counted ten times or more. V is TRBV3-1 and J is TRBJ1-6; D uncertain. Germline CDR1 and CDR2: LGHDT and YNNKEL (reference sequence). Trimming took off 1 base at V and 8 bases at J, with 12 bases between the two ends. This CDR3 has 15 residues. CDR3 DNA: TGTGCCAGCAGCCAAGTTCATACAGCGGATTCACCCCTCCACTTT. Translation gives CASSQVHTADSPLHF.

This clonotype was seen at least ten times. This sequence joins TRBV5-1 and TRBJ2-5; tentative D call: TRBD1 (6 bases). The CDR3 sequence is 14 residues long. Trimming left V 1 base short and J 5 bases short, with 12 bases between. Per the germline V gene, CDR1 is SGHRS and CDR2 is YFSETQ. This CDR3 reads CASSLFQGHETQYF. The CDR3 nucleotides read TGCGCCAGCAGCTTGTTCCAGGGACATGAGACCCAGTACTTC.

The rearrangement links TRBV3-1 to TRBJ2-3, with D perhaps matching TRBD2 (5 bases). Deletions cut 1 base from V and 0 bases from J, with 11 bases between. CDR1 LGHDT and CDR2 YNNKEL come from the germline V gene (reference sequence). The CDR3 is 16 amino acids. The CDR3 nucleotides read TGTGCCAGCAGCCAAGCGACTATCCAAAGCACAGATACGCAGTATTTT. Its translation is CASSQATIQSTDTQYF.

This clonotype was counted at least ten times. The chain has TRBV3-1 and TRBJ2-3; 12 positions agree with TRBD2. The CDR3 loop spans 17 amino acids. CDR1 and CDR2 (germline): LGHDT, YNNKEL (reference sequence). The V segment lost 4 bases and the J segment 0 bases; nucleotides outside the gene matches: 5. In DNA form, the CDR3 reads TGTGCCAGCAGCCGAATAGGACTAGCGGGGAGCACAGATACGCAGTATTTT. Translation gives CASSRIGLAGSTDTQYF.

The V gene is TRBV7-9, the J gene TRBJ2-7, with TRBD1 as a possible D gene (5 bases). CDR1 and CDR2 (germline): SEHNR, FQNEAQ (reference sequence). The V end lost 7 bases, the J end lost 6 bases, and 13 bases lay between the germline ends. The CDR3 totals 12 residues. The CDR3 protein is CASKGLFGEQYF. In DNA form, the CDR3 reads TGTGCCAGCAAGGGGCTGTTCGGCGAGCAGTACTTC. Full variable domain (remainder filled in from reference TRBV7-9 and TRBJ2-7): DTGVSQNPRHKITKRGQNVTFRCDPISEHNRLYWYRQTLGQGPEFLTYFQNEAQLEKSRLLSDRFSAERPKGSFSTLEIQRTEQGDSAMYLCASKGLFGEQYFGPGTRLTVT.

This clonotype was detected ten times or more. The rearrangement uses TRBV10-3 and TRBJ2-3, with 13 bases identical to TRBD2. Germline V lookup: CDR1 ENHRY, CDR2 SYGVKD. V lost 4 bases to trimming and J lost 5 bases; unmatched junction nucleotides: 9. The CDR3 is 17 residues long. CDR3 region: CAISARTSGGMGDTQYF. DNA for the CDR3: TGTGCCATCAGTGCTCGGACTAGCGGGGGAATGGGAGATACGCAGTATTTT.

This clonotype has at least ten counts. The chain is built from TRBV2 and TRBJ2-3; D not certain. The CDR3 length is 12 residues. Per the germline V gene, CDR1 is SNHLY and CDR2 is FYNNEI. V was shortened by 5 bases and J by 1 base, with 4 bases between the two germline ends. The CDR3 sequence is CASSSGTDTQYF. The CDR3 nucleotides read TGTGCCAGCAGTAGCGGCACAGATACGCAGTATTTT.

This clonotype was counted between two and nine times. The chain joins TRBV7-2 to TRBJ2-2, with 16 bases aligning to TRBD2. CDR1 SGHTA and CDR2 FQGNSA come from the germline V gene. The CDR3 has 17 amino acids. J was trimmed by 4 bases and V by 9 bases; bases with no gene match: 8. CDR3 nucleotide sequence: TGTGCCAGTCGTTTCGGGACTAGCGGGGGGGGCACCGGGGAGCTGTTTTTT. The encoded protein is CASRFGTSGGGTGELFF.

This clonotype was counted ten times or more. The CDR3 nucleotides read TGCAGTGCCCGCGGACTAGCAGCCGAGCAGTACTTC. Translated: CSARGLAAEQYF. The V call is TRBV20-1, the J call TRBJ2-7; 8 bases match TRBD2. The CDR3 totals 12 residues. The trim removed 6 bases at V and 6 bases at J, leaving 7 bases unmatched. Germline CDR1 is DFQATT and CDR2 is SNEGSKA (reference sequence).

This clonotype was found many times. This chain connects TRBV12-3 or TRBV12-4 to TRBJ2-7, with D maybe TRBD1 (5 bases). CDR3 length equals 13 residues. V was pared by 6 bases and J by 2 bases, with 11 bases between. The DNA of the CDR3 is TGTGCCAGCAGCCAGGGCCCTCCCTACGAGCAGTACTTC. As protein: CASSQGPPYEQYF.

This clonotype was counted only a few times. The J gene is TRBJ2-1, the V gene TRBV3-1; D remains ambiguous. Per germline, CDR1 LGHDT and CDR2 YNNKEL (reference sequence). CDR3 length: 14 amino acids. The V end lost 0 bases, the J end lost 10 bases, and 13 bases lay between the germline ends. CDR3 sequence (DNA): TGTGCCAGCAGCCAAGATAGGTTTAGTACCGAGCAGTTCTTC. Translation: CASSQDRFSTEQFF.

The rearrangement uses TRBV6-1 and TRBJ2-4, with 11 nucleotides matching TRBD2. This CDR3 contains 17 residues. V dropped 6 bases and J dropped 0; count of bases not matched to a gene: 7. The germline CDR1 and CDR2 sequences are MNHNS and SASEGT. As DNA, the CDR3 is TGTGCCAGCAGAAAACTAGCGGGGGTTGTAGCCAAAAACATTCAGTACTTC. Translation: CASRKLAGVVAKNIQYF.